This T cell receptor beta chain emerged from a study of T cells in localized non-small cell lung cancer. Study-level points and caveats: Median detection of top 100 tumor clones in adjacent lung was 55 to 60 clones.

In regard to this clone: Antigen: not known.

The assay was immunoSEQ multiplex PCR, and TCRdb's table has in-frame clones only and misses some. Here the sample spans about 48,000 clones, 60% to 80% being singletons. Specimen: peripheral blood, collected before any cancer treatment. This TCR was recovered from a man between 40 and 70 years old with stage I squamous cell lung carcinoma.

CDR3 sequence (DNA): TGTGCCACGCCCGGGACGGGGTATTCACCCCTCCACTTT. Its translation: CATPGTGYSPLHF. The genes are TRBV5-4 and TRBJ1-6, with D possibly TRBD1 on 5 matching bases. Trimming left V 9 bases short and J 8 bases short, with 15 bases between. The V gene's germline CDR1 is SGHNT and CDR2 YYREEE (reference sequence). This CDR3 is built from 13 residues.